Sequencing of this T cell receptor beta chain was carried out in a study of blood T cell repertoires in COVID-19. Germline V gives CDR1 GTSNPN, CDR2 SVGIG (reference sequence). The CDR3 has 15 amino acids. V lost 3 bases to trimming and J lost 10 bases, with 19 bases between them. Repertoires were generated with immunoSEQ multiplex PCR, while TCRdb's copy carries only in-frame clones and drops some. This table has roughly 130,000 clones, about 87% appearing once. The specimen sequenced was peripheral blood. The chain links TRBV30 to TRBJ1-6; TRBD1 might be the D (6 bases). This sequence originates from a woman aged 60-75 years with acute or convalescent COVID-19. This CDR3 reads CAWRTTGLNLSPLHF. In DNA, the CDR3 is TGTGCCTGGAGAACGACAGGATTGAACTTGTCACCCCTCCACTTT.